This T cell receptor beta chain was observed in a study of blood T cell repertoires in COVID-19. In the original analysis: Amplification of reference gene primers provided the estimated nucleated cell counts. Libraries were prepared by immunoSEQ multiplex PCR; TCRdb keeps only in-frame clonotypes and omits some of them. The D gene and trimming were derived from the DNA, and the V and J assignments and clone size from that table. The data show around 400,000 clones, around 87% seen once. With V trimmed by 0 bases and J by 2 bases, 4 bases remained unmatched. The CDR3 is 16 residues long. The germline gives CDR1 SEHNR, CDR2 FQNEAQ (reference sequence). Patients at the Seattle site were enrolled during active infection and followed longitudinally.

The TCR comes from a woman aged 55-75 years with COVID-19, enrolled during active disease. Sequenced material: peripheral blood. The chain combines TRBV7-9 with TRBJ2-7; 10 positions match TRBD2. The CDR3 here is CASSLAASGGTYEQYF. The DNA for the CDR3 is TGTGCCAGCAGCTTAGCGGCTAGCGGGGGAACCTACGAGCAGTACTTC. The whole variable domain, filled in from reference TRBV7-9 and TRBJ2-7, reads DTGVSQNPRHKITKRGQNVTFRCDPISEHNRLYWYRQTLGQGPEFLTYFQNEAQLEKSRLLSDRFSAERPKGSFSTLEIQRTEQGDSAMYLCASSLAASGGTYEQYFGPGTRLTVT.